This T cell receptor (beta chain) was identified in a study of blood T cell repertoires in COVID-19. Study-wide context: Samples came from the United States, Italy and Spain, spanning acute and convalescent COVID-19. Sample material is recorded as cDNA or gDNA derived from T cells, B-cell-depleted T cells, or PBMCs.

In the original processing: Reference gene primer amplification gave estimated nucleated cell counts. Data came from immunoSEQ multiplex PCR; TCRdb stores just in-frame clones and leaves some out. V and J calls plus clone size are reproduced from that table; the DNA served to infer D and trimming. The data contain roughly 340,000 clones, about 93% of them singletons. This clone was picked up a small number of times. The sequence came from a young woman who had recovered from COVID-19. Sequencing was done on a sample of peripheral blood.

The CDR3 nucleotides are TGTGCCAGCAGTACCACTAGCGGAAGCGGACTATACAATGAGCAGTTCTTC. Its translation is CASSTTSGSGLYNEQFF. The rearrangement joins TRBV28 to TRBJ2-1; the match to TRBD2 covers 8 bases. V shed 5 bases and J 4 bases; nucleotides not matched to a gene: 13. This CDR3 is built from 17 residues. Germline V gene data show CDR1 as MDHEN and CDR2 as SYDVKM.